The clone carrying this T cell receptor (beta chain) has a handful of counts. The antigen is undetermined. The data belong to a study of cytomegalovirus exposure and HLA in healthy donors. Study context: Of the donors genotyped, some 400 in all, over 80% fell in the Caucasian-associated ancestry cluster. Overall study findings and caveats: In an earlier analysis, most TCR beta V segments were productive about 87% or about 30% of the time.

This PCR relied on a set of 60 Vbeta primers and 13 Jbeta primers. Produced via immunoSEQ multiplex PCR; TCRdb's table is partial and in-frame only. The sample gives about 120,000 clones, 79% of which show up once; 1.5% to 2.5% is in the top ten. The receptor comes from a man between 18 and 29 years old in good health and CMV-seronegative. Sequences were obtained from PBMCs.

CDR3 loop: CASTRWSYEQYF. CDR3 bases: TGTGCCAGCACCCGGTGGAGCTACGAGCAGTACTTC. The genes are TRBV11-3 and TRBJ2-7; D is uncertain. Trimming cost V 7 bases and J 3 bases, with 10 bases left between them. Germline values: CDR1 SGHNT, CDR2 YENEEA. This CDR3 spans 12 amino acids.